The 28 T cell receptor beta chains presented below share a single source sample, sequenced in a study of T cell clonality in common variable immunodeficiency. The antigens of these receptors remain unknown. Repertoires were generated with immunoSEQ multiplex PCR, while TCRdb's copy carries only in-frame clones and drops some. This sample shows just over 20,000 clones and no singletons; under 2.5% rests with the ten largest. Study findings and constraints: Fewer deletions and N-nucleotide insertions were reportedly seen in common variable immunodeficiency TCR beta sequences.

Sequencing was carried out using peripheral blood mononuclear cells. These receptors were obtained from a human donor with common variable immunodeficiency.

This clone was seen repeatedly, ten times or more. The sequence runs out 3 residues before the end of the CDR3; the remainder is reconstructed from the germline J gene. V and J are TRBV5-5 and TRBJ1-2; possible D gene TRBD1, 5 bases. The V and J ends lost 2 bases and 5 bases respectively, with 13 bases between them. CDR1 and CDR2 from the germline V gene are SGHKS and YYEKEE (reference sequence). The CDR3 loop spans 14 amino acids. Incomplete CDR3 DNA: TGTGCCAGCAGCTTAGGCTATCCAGGGTATGGC. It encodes CASSLGYPGYG. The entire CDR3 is CASSLGYPGYGYTF. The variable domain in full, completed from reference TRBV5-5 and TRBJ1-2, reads DAGVTQSPTHLIKTRGQQVTLRCSPISGHKSVSWYQQVLGQGPQFIFQYYEKEERGRGNFPDRFSARQFPNYSSELNVNALLLGDSALYLCASSLGYPGYGYTFGSGTRLTVV.

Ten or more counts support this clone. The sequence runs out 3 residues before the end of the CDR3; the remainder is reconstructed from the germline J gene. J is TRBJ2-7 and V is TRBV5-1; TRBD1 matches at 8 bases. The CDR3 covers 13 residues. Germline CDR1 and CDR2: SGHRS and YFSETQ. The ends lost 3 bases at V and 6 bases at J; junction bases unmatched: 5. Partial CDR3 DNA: TGCGCCAGCAGCTCCGGGACAGGTGGCGAG. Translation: CASSSGTGGE. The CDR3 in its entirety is CASSSGTGGEQYF.

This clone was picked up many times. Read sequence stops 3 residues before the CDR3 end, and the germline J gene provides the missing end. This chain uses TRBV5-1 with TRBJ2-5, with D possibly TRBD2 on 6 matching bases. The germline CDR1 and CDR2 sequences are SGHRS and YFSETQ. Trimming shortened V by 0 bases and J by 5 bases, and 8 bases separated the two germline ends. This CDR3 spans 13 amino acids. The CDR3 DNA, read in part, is TGCGCCAGCAGCTTGGCAGGGAGGGAGACC. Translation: CASSLAGRET. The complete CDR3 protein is CASSLAGRETQYF.

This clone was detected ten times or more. The CDR3 spells CASSLIGGETGELFF. The DNA read from the CDR3 is TGCGCCAGCAGCTTGATTGGGGGGGAGACCGGGGAG. The gene calls are TRBV5-1 and TRBJ2-2; 7 nucleotides align to TRBD2. The read is 3 residues too short to cover the CDR3 end, so that end is filled in from the germline J gene. Germline V CDR1 and CDR2: SGHRS, YFSETQ. The length of the CDR3 is 15 residues. Trimming at V came to 1 base and at J to 5 bases, leaving 5 bases not matched to a gene. The complete variable domain, with remaining parts taken from reference TRBV5-1 and TRBJ2-2, reads KAGVTQTPRYLIKTRGQQVTLSCSPISGHRSVSWYQQTPGQGLQFLFEYFSETQRNKGNFPGRFSGRQFSNSRSEMNVSTLELGDSALYLCASSLIGGETGELFFGEGSRLTVL.

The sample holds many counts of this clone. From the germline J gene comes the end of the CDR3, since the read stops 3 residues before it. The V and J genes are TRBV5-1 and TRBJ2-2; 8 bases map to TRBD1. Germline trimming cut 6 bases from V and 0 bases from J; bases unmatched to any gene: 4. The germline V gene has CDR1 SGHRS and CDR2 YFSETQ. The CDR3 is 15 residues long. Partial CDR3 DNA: TGCGCCAGCACCATACAGGGGGCGAACACCGGGGAG. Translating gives CASTIQGANTGE. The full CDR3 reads CASTIQGANTGELFF. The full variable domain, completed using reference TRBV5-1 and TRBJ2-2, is KAGVTQTPRYLIKTRGQQVTLSCSPISGHRSVSWYQQTPGQGLQFLFEYFSETQRNKGNFPGRFSGRQFSNSRSEMNVSTLELGDSALYLCASTIQGANTGELFFGEGSRLTVL.

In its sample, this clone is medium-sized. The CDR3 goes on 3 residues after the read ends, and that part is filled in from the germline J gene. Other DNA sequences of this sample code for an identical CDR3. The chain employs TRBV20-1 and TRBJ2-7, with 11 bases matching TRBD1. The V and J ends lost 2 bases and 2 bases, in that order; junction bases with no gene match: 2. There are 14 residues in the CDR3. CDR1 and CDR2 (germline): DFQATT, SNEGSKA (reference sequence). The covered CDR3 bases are TGCAGTGCTAGAACGGGACAGGGGGCCTACGAG. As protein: CSARTGQGAYE. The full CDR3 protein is CSARTGQGAYEQYF.

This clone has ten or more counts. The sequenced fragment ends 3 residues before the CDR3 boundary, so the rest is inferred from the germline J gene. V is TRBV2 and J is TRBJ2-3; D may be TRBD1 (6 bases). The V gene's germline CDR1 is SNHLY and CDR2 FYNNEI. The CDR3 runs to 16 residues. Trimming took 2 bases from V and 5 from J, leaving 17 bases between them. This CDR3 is CASSELVRGYGDTQYF. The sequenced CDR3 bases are TGTGCCAGCAGTGAATTGGTCAGGGGATATGGAGATACG.

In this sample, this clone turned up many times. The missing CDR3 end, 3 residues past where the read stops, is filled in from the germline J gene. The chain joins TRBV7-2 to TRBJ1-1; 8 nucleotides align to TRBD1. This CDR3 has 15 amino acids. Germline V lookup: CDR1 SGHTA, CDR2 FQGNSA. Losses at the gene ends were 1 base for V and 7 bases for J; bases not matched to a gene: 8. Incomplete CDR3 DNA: TGTGCCAGCAGCTTAGTAGTCAGGGGGCATGATGAA. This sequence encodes CASSLVVRGHDE. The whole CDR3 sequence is CASSLVVRGHDEAFF.

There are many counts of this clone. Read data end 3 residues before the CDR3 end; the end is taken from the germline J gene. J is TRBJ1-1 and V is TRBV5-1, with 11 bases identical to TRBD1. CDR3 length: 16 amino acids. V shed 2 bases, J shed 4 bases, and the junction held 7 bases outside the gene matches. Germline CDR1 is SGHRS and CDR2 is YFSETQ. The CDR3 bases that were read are TGCGCCAGCAGCTTCGGGACAGGGGGAAAGGGCACTGAA. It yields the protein CASSFGTGGKGTE. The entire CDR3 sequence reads CASSFGTGGKGTEAFF.

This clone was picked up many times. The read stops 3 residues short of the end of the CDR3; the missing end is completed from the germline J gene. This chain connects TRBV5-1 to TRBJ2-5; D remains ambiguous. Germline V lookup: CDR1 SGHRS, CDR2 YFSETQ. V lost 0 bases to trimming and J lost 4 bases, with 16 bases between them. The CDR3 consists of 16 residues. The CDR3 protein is CASSLAVRLVGETQYF. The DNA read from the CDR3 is TGCGCCAGCAGCTTGGCCGTTCGCCTAGTGGGAGAGACC.

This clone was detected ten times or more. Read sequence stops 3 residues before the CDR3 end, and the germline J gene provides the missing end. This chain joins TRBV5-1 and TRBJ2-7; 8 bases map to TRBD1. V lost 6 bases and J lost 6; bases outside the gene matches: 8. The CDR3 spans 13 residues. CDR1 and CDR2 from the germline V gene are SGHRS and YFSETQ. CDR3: CASNGQGAGEQYF. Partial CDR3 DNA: TGCGCCAGCAATGGGCAGGGGGCTGGCGAG.

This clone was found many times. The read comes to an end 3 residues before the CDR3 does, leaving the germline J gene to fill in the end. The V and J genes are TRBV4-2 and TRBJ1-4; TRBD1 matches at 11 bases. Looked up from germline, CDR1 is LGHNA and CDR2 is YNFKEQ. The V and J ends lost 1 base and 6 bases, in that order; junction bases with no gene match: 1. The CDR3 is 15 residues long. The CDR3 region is CASSQGGQGDEKLFF. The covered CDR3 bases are TGTGCCAGCAGCCAAGGGGGACAGGGGGATGAAAAA.

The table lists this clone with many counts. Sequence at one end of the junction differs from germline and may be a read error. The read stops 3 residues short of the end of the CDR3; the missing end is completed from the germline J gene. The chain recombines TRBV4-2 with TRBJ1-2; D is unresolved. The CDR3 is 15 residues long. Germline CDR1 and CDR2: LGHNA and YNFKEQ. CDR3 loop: CASSPNKGLDYGYTF. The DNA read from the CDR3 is TGCGCCAGCAGCCCGAACAAAGGGTTGGACTATGGC.

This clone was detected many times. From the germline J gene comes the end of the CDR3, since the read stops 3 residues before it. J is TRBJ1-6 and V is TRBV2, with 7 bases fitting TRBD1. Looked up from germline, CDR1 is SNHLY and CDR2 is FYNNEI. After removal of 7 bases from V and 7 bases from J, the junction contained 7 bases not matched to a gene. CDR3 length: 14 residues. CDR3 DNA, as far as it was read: TGTGCCAGCAATCCGACAGGGTCAAATTCACCC. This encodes CASNPTGSNSP. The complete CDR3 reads CASNPTGSNSPLHF.

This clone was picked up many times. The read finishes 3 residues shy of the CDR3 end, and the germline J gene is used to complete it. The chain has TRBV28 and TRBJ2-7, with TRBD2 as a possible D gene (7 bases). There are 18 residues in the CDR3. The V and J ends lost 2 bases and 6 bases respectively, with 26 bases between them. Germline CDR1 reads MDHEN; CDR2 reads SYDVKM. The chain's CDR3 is CASSLPPYLGGPRAEQYF. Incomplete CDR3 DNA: TGTGCCAGCAGTTTACCGCCTTACCTCGGGGGGCCGAGGGCCGAG.

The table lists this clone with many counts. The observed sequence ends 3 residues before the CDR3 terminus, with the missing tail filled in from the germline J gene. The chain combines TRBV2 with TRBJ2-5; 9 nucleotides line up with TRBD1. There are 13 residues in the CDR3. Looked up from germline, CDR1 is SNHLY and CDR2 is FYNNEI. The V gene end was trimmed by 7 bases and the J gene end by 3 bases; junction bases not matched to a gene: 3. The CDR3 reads CASTGTGKETQYF. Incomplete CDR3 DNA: TGTGCCAGCACGGGGACAGGGAAAGAGACC.

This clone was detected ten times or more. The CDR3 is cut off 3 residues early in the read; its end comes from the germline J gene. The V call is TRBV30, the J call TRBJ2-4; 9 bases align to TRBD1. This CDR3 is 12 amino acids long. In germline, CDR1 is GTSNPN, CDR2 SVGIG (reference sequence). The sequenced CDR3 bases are TGTGCCTGGACCCGGGACAGGGCCCCT. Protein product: CAWTRDRAP. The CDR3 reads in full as CAWTRDRAPQYF.

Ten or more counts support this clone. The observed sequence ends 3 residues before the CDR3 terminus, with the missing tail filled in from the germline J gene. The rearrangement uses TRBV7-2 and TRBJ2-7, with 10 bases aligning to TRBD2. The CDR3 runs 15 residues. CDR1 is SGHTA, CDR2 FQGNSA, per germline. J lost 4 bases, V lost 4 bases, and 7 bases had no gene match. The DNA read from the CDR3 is TGTGCCAGCAGCTCTTTCAGCGGGGGGGCGTACGAG. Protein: CASSSFSGGAYE. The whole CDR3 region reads CASSSFSGGAYEQYF. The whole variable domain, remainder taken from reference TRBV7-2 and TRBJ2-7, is GAGVSQSPSNKVTEKGKDVELRCDPISGHTALYWYRQSLGQGLEFLIYFQGNSAPDKSGLPSDRFSAERTGGSVSTLTIQRTQQEDSAVYLCASSSFSGGAYEQYFGPGTRLTVT.

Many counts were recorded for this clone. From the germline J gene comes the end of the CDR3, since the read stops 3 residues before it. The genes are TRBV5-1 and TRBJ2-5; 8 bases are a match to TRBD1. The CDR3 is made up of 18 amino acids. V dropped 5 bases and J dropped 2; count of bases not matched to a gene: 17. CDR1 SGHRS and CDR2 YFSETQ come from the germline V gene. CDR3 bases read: TGCGCCAGCAGTCGGTCTGTATTATGGACAGGGCCTCAAGAGACC. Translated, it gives CASSRSVLWTGPQET. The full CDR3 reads CASSRSVLWTGPQETQYF.

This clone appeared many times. The CDR3 here is CASSFFRDRAYEQYF. The covered CDR3 bases are TGTGCCAGCAGTTTTTTTAGGGACAGGGCTTACGAG. The V gene is TRBV28, the J gene TRBJ2-7, with 9 nucleotides matching TRBD1. The read falls 3 residues short of the CDR3 end, and the missing part is taken from the germline J gene. The germline V gene has CDR1 MDHEN and CDR2 SYDVKM. With 3 bases clipped from V and 4 bases from J, the junction kept 7 bases outside the gene matches. This CDR3 has 15 amino acids. Full variable domain (outside the CDR3, taken from reference TRBV28 and TRBJ2-7): DVKVTQSSRYLVKRTGEKVFLECVQDMDHENMFWYRQDPGLGLRLIYFSYDVKMKEKGDIPEGYSVSREKKERFSLILESASTNQTSMYLCASSFFRDRAYEQYFGPGTRLTVT.

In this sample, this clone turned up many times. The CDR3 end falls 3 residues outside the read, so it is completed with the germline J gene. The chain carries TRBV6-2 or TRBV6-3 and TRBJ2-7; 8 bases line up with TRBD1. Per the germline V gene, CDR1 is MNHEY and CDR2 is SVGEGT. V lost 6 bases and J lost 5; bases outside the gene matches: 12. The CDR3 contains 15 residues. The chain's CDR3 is CASSRGQGSAHEQYF. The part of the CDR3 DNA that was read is TGTGCCAGCAGCCGCGGACAGGGATCGGCCCACGAG.

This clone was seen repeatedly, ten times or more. The CDR3 reads CAIAGQENQPQHF. The CDR3 DNA, read in part, is TGTGCCATAGCGGGACAGGAAAATCAGCCC. The gene calls are TRBV10-3 and TRBJ1-5; 8 bases are shared with TRBD1. The sequence runs out 3 residues before the end of the CDR3; the remainder is reconstructed from the germline J gene. Germline assignment: CDR1 ENHRY and CDR2 SYGVKD. The CDR3 length is 13 residues. V trimming: 9 bases; J trimming: 4 bases; junction bases outside the gene matches: 5.

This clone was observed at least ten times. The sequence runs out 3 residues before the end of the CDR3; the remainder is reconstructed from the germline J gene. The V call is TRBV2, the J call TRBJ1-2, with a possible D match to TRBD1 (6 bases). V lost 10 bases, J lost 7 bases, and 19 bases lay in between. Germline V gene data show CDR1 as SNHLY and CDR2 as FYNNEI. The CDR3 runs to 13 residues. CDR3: CATTWVGAVGYTF. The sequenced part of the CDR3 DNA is TGTGCCACCACGTGGGTGGGGGCGGTTGGC. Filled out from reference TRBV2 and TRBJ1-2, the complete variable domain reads EPEVTQTPSHQVTQMGQEVILRCVPISNHLYFYWYRQILGQKVEFLVSFYNNEISEKSEIFDDQFSVERPDGSNFTLKIRSTKLEDSAMYFCATTWVGAVGYTFGSGTRLTVV.

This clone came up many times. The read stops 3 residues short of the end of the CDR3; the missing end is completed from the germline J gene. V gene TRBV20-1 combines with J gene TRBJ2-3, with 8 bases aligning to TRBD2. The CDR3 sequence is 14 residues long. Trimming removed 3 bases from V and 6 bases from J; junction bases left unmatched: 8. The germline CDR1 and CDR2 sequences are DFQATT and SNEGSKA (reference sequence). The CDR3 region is CSARISGASDTQYF. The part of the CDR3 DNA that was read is TGCAGTGCTAGGATTAGCGGGGCTTCCGATACG.

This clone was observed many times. The CDR3 spells CAIRGGQSSYEQYF. The CDR3 bases that were read are TGTGCCATCAGGGGGGGACAGAGCTCCTACGAG. This chain joins TRBV10-3 and TRBJ2-7; TRBD1 might be the D (7 bases). The sequence runs out 3 residues before the end of the CDR3; the remainder is reconstructed from the germline J gene. Germline CDR1 and CDR2: ENHRY and SYGVKD. Deletions cut 6 bases from V and 0 bases from J, with 12 bases between. This CDR3 comprises 14 residues.

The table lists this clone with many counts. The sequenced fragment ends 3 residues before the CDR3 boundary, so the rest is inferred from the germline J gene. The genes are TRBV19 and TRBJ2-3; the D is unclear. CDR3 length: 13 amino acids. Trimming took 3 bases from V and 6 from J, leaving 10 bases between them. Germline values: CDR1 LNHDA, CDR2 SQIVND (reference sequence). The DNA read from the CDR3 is TGTGCCAGTAGTATTGAGGTTCCCGATACG. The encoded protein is CASSIEVPDT. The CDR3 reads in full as CASSIEVPDTQYF.

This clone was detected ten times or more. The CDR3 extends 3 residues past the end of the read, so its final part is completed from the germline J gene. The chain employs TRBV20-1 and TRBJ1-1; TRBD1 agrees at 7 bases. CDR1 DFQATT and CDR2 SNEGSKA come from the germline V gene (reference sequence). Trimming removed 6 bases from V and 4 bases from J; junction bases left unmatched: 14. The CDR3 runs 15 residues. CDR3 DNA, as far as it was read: TGCAGTGCCACAACCCGCGAGGGGGCAGGCACTGAA. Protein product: CSATTREGAGTE. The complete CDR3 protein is CSATTREGAGTEAFF.

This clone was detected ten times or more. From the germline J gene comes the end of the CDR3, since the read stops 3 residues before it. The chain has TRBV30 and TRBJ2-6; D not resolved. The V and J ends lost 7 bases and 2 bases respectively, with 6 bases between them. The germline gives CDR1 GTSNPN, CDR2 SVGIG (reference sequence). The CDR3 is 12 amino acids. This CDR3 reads CASTTGANVLTF. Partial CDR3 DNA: TGTGCCTCTACCACTGGGGCCAACGTC.